A selection of T cell receptor beta chains follows, all from one sample in a study of neurological immune-mediated disorders. One entry per CDR3 protein, called by TCRdb with MiXCR from the 5' RACE reads. The sample has approximately 30,000 distinct CDR3 sequences; 5% to 8% are singletons. The sequenced material came from PBMCs. The receptors here all came from a woman aged 45-59 years in good health. CDR3s include the opening cysteine and the closing phenylalanine or tryptophan. The D gene is left open where the match is weak. The listing skips clone size in some rows; elsewhere it reads once, few, many or a size class.

v_call	j_call	clone_size	d_call	cdr3_nt	cdr3_aa
TRBV28	TRBJ1-1	many	NA	TGTGCCAGCAGTTTATGGGGCAGGGAAACTGAAGCTTTCTTT	CASSLWGRETEAFF
TRBV7-8	TRBJ2-7	medium-sized	NA	TGTGCCAGCAGCTTAGAAGCCAGTTATGGGCAGTACTTC	CASSLEASYGQYF
TRBV5-1	TRBJ2-5	many	NA	TGCGCCAGCAGCTTGCAGGGGCTCCAAGAGACCCAGTACTTC	CASSLQGLQETQYF
TRBV6-1	TRBJ1-6	NA	NA	TGTGCCAGCAGTGAAGCGCTCGGGTGGAGTAATTCACCCCTCCACTTT	CASSEALGWSNSPLHF
TRBV7-2	TRBJ2-2	many	NA	TGTGCCAGCAGCTTACTGTTAGGGCACGGGGAGCTGTTTTTT	CASSLLLGHGELFF
TRBV5-1	TRBJ1-1	NA	TRBD1	TGCGCCATCAGGACGACAGGGGAGACTGAAGCTTTCTTT	CAIRTTGETEAFF
TRBV20-1	TRBJ2-7	many	TRBD2	TGCAGTGCTTCGCCGGGACTAGCGACTTACGAGCAGTACTTC	CSASPGLATYEQYF
TRBV27	TRBJ2-3	many	TRBD2	TGTGCCAGCAGTTTATGGCTAGCGGTAGATACGCAGTATTTT	CASSLWLAVDTQYF
TRBV7-2	TRBJ2-5	many	NA	TGTGCCAGCAGCTTTACGAGTCTCGCCCAGGGGACCCAGTACTTC	CASSFTSLAQGTQYF
TRBV28	TRBJ2-2	many	NA	TGTGCCAGCAGTTTAATATTTGGCATTTGGCGACAGACGAACGCCGGGGAGCTGTTTTTT	CASSLIFGIWRQTNAGELFF
TRBV6-6	TRBJ2-7	many	NA	TGTGCCAGCAGTCCTAGCACCAACAGGGTATCGGGGCAGTACTTC	CASSPSTNRVSGQYF
TRBV3-1	TRBJ2-7	many	NA	TGTGCCAGCAGCCAAGACGTAGCCACCTCCTACGAGCAGTACTTC	CASSQDVATSYEQYF
TRBV20-1	TRBJ2-7	many	NA	TGCAGTGCTGCCCGTCTAAGCTACGAGCAGTACTTC	CSAARLSYEQYF
TRBV2	TRBJ2-7	few	NA	TGTGCCAGCAGGACCACTACCGGGACGTACTACGAGCAGTACTTC	CASRTTTGTYYEQYF
TRBV3-1	TRBJ2-1	many	TRBD2	TGTGCCAGCAGCCAAGACGGCGGGAGCGACAATGAGCAGTTCTTC	CASSQDGGSDNEQFF
TRBV20-1	TRBJ1-1	NA	NA	TGCAGTGCTAGTCCCCAGACCGTGAACACTGAAGCTTTCTTT	CSASPQTVNTEAFF
TRBV20-1	TRBJ2-1	many	NA	TGCAGTGCTAGAAAGACCCTAGCCATCGTGGGTAATGAGCAGTTCTTC	CSARKTLAIVGNEQFF
TRBV5-1	TRBJ2-7	many	NA	TGCGCCAGCAGCCCTCTGTTGACGGAGACCTACGAGCAGTACTTC	CASSPLLTETYEQYF
TRBV29-1	TRBJ1-2	many	NA	TGCAGCGTGGGGGGACGTAGCTATGGCTACACCTTC	CSVGGRSYGYTF
TRBV29-1	TRBJ1-1	many	NA	TGCAGCGTTGGTCTTACGCGGAATATGAACACTGAAGCTTTCTTT	CSVGLTRNMNTEAFF
TRBV29-1	TRBJ2-3	many	NA	TGCAGCGTTGAATCCGGCAGTCGGACAGATACGCAGTATTTT	CSVESGSRTDTQYF
TRBV5-1	TRBJ2-1	many	TRBD2	TGCGCCAGCAGCTCCCCAACTAGCGGGGGCTCCTACAATGAGCAGTTCTTC	CASSSPTSGGSYNEQFF
TRBV9	TRBJ2-7	many	NA	TGTGCCAGCAGCGCTCCCTCGGACCGCGGTAGAGCCGAGCAGTACTTC	CASSAPSDRGRAEQYF
TRBV7-8	TRBJ2-2	many	TRBD2	TGTGCCAGCAGCTTAGGGGTTGTTGCGGGGGCCGGGGAGCTGTTTTTT	CASSLGVVAGAGELFF
TRBV20-1	TRBJ2-7	many	TRBD1	TGCAGTGGCGGCCAGACAGGGGGCGGCGAGCAGTACTTC	CSGGQTGGGEQYF
TRBV15	TRBJ2-2	many	TRBD2	TGTGCCACCAGCAGAGTCGGGGAGGGCGGGGAGCTGTTTTTT	CATSRVGEGGELFF
TRBV7-7	TRBJ2-1	many	NA	TGTGCCAGCAGCTCCGGGACTGGCCTAGGGAATGAGCAGTTCTTC	CASSSGTGLGNEQFF
TRBV7-2	TRBJ1-1	many	NA	TGTGCCAGCAGCTTAGAGGGAGGTTACTCAGGGATTGGCCCTGAAGCTTTCTTT	CASSLEGGYSGIGPEAFF
TRBV28	TRBJ2-6	once	NA	TGTGGCAGCAGTTTCGGATGGGGTGGGGCCAACGTCCTGACTTTC	CGSSFGWGGANVLTF
TRBV7-2	TRBJ2-2	many	NA	TGTGCCAGCAGCTTAAATCCGAACACCGGGGAGCTGTTTTTT	CASSLNPNTGELFF
TRBV5-1	TRBJ2-3	many	NA	TGCGCCAGCAGCTTGTTTTGGCGGGAAGGCACAGATACGCAGTATTTT	CASSLFWREGTDTQYF
TRBV20-1	TRBJ2-3	many	NA	TGCAGTGCTACCAGGGACGCCACAGATACGCAGTATTTT	CSATRDATDTQYF
TRBV7-2	TRBJ2-2	many	NA	TGTGCCAGCAGCTTAGAGCAATACACCGGGGAGCTGTTTTTT	CASSLEQYTGELFF
TRBV4-1	TRBJ1-1	few	TRBD1	TGCGCCAGCAGCCAAGATACGGGACAGGGGGCACAGTCTAACACTGAAGCTTTCTTT	CASSQDTGQGAQSNTEAFF
TRBV5-1	TRBJ2-2	many	NA	TGCGCCAGCAGCTCACAGGGCATCGGGGAGCTGTTTTTT	CASSSQGIGELFF
TRBV11-2	TRBJ2-3	many	TRBD2	TGTGCCAGCAGCTCCAGCCTAGCGGGGGGCAAGTATTTT	CASSSSLAGGKYF
TRBV20-1	TRBJ2-7	many	TRBD2	TGCAGTGCTAGAGGGGGTTCGGGTCTAGCGGGAGGACCTAGCTCCTACGAGCAGTACTTC	CSARGGSGLAGGPSSYEQYF
TRBV7-3	TRBJ2-1	many	TRBD2	TGTGCCAGCAGCGAGAGCGGGGGGGCCTACAATGAGCAGTTCTTC	CASSESGGAYNEQFF
TRBV20-1	TRBJ2-1	many	NA	TGCAGTGCTAAGGACTACCGGAGCTCCTACAATGAGCAGTTCTTC	CSAKDYRSSYNEQFF
TRBV24-1	TRBJ1-1	NA	NA	TGTGCCACCAGGGACCGATCGAACACTGAAGCTTTCTTT	CATRDRSNTEAFF
TRBV11-3	TRBJ2-3	medium-sized	NA	TGTGCCAGCAGCTTAAGTAGCACAGATACGCAGTATTTT	CASSLSSTDTQYF
TRBV6-6	TRBJ2-7	many	NA	TGTGCCAGCAGTTACGGGCTCAAAACCTACGAGCAGTACTTC	CASSYGLKTYEQYF
TRBV20-1	TRBJ1-6	many	NA	TGCAGTGCTAGAGATATTAGGACAAGTAATAATTCACCCCTCCACTTT	CSARDIRTSNNSPLHF
TRBV5-1	TRBJ2-3	NA	NA	TGCGCCAGCAGCCCCCTACCGGGAGAAGATACGCAGTATTTT	CASSPLPGEDTQYF
TRBV7-2	TRBJ2-3	many	TRBD2	TGTGCCAGCAGCCGCCAACTAGCGGGGGGGGGGTATTTT	CASSRQLAGGGYF
TRBV7-2	TRBJ2-1	many	TRBD2	TGTGCCAGCAGCTCCTCCGGGGGGTACAATGAGCAGTTCTTC	CASSSSGGYNEQFF
TRBV7-2	TRBJ1-1	many	TRBD1	TGTGCCAGCAGCTGGCGAGACAGGGCTGAAGCTTTCTTT	CASSWRDRAEAFF
TRBV20-1	TRBJ2-1	NA	NA	TGCAGTGCTAGAAGAACTATAAATGAGCAGTTCTTC	CSARRTINEQFF